The entry below describes one TCR beta chain. An end of the junction differs from the germline gene, which may be a read error. The data originate from a study of tumor and adjacent non-tumor tissue in lung cancer. Study summary: The patients, some ten men and 5 women, were roughly 30 to 80 with stage I to III disease.

Germline CDR1 reads MNHNY; CDR2 reads SVGAGI (reference sequence). There are 15 residues in the CDR3. Three rounds of nested PCR, following a modified ARM-PCR protocol, produced the TCRbeta library. Each CDR3 protein is one row after TCRdb ran MiXCR on the multiplex PCR reads. The table lists 65,000 to 90,000 distinct CDR3 sequences, 80% to 85% of them singletons. No cell sorting was done before RNA was extracted from the tissue. This receptor was identified in a woman between 50 and 59 years old with non-small cell lung cancer. V gene TRBV6-6 combines with J gene TRBJ2-7; 9 nucleotides match TRBD2. Sample: lung tumor tissue. CDR3 nucleotide sequence: TGTGCCAGCAATTACTCGTCGACTAGCGGCTACGAACAGTACTTC. Translating it yields CASNYSSTSGYEQYF.